Shown below are 15 T cell receptor beta chains from a single sample sequenced in a study of control samples from healthy donors and cancer patients. The assay was immunoSEQ multiplex PCR, and TCRdb's table has in-frame clones only and misses some. The profile covers 150,000 to 200,000 clones, with about 87% appearing a single time and 9.5% to 15% taken by the ten largest. The sample taken for sequencing was blood. The receptors shown here come from a man aged 25-40 years in good health.

The genes are TRBV15 and TRBJ1-4; TRBD1 might be the D (5 bases). Germline V lookup: CDR1 LNHNV, CDR2 YYDKDF (reference sequence). The CDR3 spans 14 residues. V was pared by 0 bases and J by 8 bases, with 10 bases between. This CDR3 is CATSRDRGPEKLFF. The CDR3, as DNA: TGTGCCACCAGCAGAGATCGGGGACCAGAAAAACTGTTTTTT.

This chain connects TRBV5-5 to TRBJ2-7; D perhaps matches TRBD2 (6 bases). The CDR3 length is 16 residues. Germline assignment: CDR1 SGHKS and CDR2 YYEKEE (reference sequence). Trimming took 0 bases from V and 2 from J, leaving 15 bases between them. The CDR3 region has the DNA TGTGCCAGCAGCTTGGACCTCACGGGGGAGACCTACGAGCAGTACTTC. Translation: CASSLDLTGETYEQYF.

The chain has TRBV3-1 (or the pseudogene TRBV3-2) and TRBJ1-3, with D unresolved. Per germline, CDR1 LGHDT and CDR2 YNNKEL (reference sequence). V was trimmed by 0 bases and J by 0 bases, leaving 6 bases between them. The CDR3 runs to 15 residues. CDR3 nucleotides: TGTGCCAGCAGCCAAGATGGTGCCTCTGGAAACACCATATATTTT. Its translation is CASSQDGASGNTIYF.

The chain uses TRBV19 and TRBJ2-7; D is ambiguous. There are 13 residues in the CDR3. Germline lookup yields CDR1 LNHDA and CDR2 SQIVND (reference sequence). Trimming removed 5 bases from V and 2 bases from J, with 10 bases in between. The CDR3 DNA reads as TGTGCCAGTAGTCGCCGGGTAGCCTACGAGCAGTACTTC. This codes for CASSRRVAYEQYF.

The CDR3 nucleotides read TGTGCCATCAGTGAGAACCTGAGCTCCTATAATTCACCCCTCCACTTT. This translates into CAISENLSSYNSPLHF. This chain joins TRBV10-3 and TRBJ1-6; D is unclear. Trimming pared 2 bases from V and 0 bases from J, leaving 8 bases between. The CDR3 loop spans 16 amino acids. Germline values: CDR1 ENHRY, CDR2 SYGVKD.

The J gene is TRBJ1-6, the V gene TRBV27; D unresolved. The V gene's germline CDR1 is MNHEY and CDR2 SMNVEV (reference sequence). The CDR3 is 15 residues long. V lost 5 bases, J lost 9 bases, and 17 bases lay in between. CDR3 bases: TGTGCCAGCAGTGGCACCGGACTAATGGGTTCACCCCTCCACTTT. The encoded protein is CASSGTGLMGSPLHF.

The chain employs TRBV4-2 and TRBJ1-5; the D is unclear. V lost 0 bases, J lost 11 bases, and 11 bases lay in between. Germline V gene sequence: CDR1 LGHNA, CDR2 YNFKEQ. The CDR3 spans 13 residues. CDR3 residues: CASSQDPSGTQHF. The CDR3, as DNA: TGTGCCAGCAGCCAAGACCCGTCTGGAACCCAGCATTTT.

The J gene is TRBJ1-4, the V gene TRBV5-6; D remains unclear. V shed 1 base and J shed 0 bases, with 10 bases lying between them. Per germline, CDR1 SGHDT and CDR2 YYEEEE. The CDR3 has 16 amino acids. CDR3 nucleotide sequence: TGTGCCAGCAGCTTGAACTATCTGCCAACTAATGAAAAACTGTTTTTT. Translation: CASSLNYLPTNEKLFF.

The chain combines TRBV3-1 (or the pseudogene TRBV3-2) with TRBJ2-7, with 8 positions matching TRBD2. Per germline, CDR1 LGHDT and CDR2 YNNKEL (reference sequence). V shed 4 bases and J 3 bases; nucleotides not matched to a gene: 8. This CDR3 is 15 amino acids long. In DNA, the CDR3 is TGTGCCAGCAGCCTCTATCTGGCGGGAGGCTACGAGCAGTACTTC. Protein sequence: CASSLYLAGGYEQYF.

The chain links TRBV28 to TRBJ1-2; TRBD1 is a possible D gene (5 bases). V was trimmed by 8 bases and J by 4 bases, leaving 17 bases between them. Germline loops: CDR1 MDHEN, CDR2 SYDVKM. This CDR3 has 14 residues. Here the CDR3 DNA reads TGTGCCAGCGGAATTAGGGGTAGGGGCTATGGCTACACCTTC. The encoded protein is CASGIRGRGYGYTF.

The chain recombines TRBV7-9 with TRBJ2-2; D unclear. The V end was cut by 1 base, the J end by 1 base, with 4 bases between. The CDR3 length is 14 residues. Germline values: CDR1 SEHNR, CDR2 FQNEAQ (reference sequence). Here the CDR3 reads CASSLVLNTGELFF. CDR3 nucleotides: TGTGCCAGCAGCTTAGTACTGAACACCGGGGAGCTGTTTTTT.

The genes are TRBV7-3 and TRBJ2-1; D gene unclear. Germline values: CDR1 SGHTA, CDR2 FQGTGA. Trimming shortened V by 4 bases and J by 1 base, and 5 bases separated the two germline ends. The CDR3 has 13 residues. CDR3 sequence: CASSWGSYNEQFF. The CDR3 bases are TGTGCCAGCAGCTGGGGATCCTACAATGAGCAGTTCTTC.

J is TRBJ1-5 and V is TRBV3-1 (or the pseudogene TRBV3-2), with D unresolved. Germline CDR1 and CDR2: LGHDT and YNNKEL (reference sequence). This CDR3 has 14 residues. The V and J ends lost 4 bases and 0 bases respectively, with 7 bases between them. The CDR3 bases are TGTGCCAGCAGCCTTGGGAATAGCAATCAGCCCCAGCATTTT. Amino acids: CASSLGNSNQPQHF.

The chain joins TRBV7-2 to TRBJ2-2; no firm D call. Germline V gene lookup returns CDR1 SGHTA and CDR2 FQGNSA. The CDR3 is 12 residues long. V was trimmed by 1 base and J by 9 bases, leaving 6 bases between them. Here the CDR3 reads CASSLVGRELFF. The DNA of the CDR3 is TGTGCCAGCAGCTTAGTCGGACGGGAGCTGTTTTTT.

On this clone: Other DNA sequences in this sample translate to the same CDR3. J is TRBJ1-1 and V is TRBV12-3 or TRBV12-4; possibly TRBD1 for D (5 bases). With 3 bases removed from V and 1 base from J, the gap between germline ends came to 6 bases. This CDR3 has 13 residues. CDR3 bases: TGTGCCAGCAGTTTCACAGGGAACACTGAAGCTTTCTTT. Its translation: CASSFTGNTEAFF.